This TCR beta chain appears in the sequencing data of a study of human T cells and chemical hapten exposure. Whole-study context: Slight volume differences across pooled libraries mainly accounted for varying per-sample TCR yields.

The ends were cut back, 0 bases at V and 1 base at J, with 15 bases in the middle. The CDR3 is made up of 17 amino acids. CDR1 is LGHDT, CDR2 YNNKEL, per germline (reference sequence). This clonotype was recorded at least ten times. The authors extracted total RNA from unfractionated whole blood. Within the library, unique molecular identifiers were attached to each individual cDNA molecule. TCRdb itself ran the 5' RACE reads through MiXCR, one entry per CDR3 protein. Of some 78,000 distinct CDR3 sequences in the sample, roughly 7.7% were seen once. This TCR was recovered from a male donor in good health. The chain joins TRBV3-1 to TRBJ1-2; a weak D match, TRBD1 (5 bases). The CDR3 sequence: CASSQEGPRGSNYGYTF. The CDR3 coding sequence is TGTGCCAGCAGCCAAGAGGGGCCAAGGGGAAGTAACTATGGCTACACCTTC.